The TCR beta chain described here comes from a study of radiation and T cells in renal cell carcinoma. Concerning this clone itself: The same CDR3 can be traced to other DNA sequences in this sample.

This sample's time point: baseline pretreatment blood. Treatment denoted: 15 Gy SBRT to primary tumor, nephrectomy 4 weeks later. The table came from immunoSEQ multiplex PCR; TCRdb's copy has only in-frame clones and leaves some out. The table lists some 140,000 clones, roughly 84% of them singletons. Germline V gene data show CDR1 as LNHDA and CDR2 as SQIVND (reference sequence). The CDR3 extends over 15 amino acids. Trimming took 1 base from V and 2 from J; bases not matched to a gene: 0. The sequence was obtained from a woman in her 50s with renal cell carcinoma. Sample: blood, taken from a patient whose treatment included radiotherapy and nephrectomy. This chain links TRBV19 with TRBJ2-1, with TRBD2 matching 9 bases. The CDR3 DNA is TGTGCCAGTAGTATAGGCGGGGGGGCCTACAATGAGCAGTTCTTC. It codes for CASSIGGGAYNEQFF.